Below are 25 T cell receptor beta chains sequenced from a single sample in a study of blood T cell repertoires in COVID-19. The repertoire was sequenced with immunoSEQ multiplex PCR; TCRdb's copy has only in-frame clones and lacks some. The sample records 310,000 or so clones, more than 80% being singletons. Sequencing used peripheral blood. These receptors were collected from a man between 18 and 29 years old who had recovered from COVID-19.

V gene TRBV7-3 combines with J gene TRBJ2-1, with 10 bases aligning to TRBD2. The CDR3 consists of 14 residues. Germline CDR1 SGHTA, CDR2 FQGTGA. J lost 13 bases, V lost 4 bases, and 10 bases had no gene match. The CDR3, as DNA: TGTGCCAGCAGCTCCAATCGACTAGCGGGCGATCAGTTCTTC. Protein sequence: CASSSNRLAGDQFF.

The CDR3 nucleotides are TGTGCCAGCAGTTTAACAAGAGGGAGCGAAGCTTTCTTT. Translation: CASSLTRGSEAFF. The J gene is TRBJ1-1, the V gene TRBV5-4; no reliable D call. This CDR3 has 13 residues. V was trimmed by 5 bases and J by 8 bases, leaving 16 bases between them. Germline V gene sequence: CDR1 SGHNT, CDR2 YYREEE (reference sequence).

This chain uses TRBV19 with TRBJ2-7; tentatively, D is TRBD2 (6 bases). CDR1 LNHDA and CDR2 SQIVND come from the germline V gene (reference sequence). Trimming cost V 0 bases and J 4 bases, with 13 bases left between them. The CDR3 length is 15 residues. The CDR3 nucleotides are TGTGCCAGTAGTATAGATAGGCAGGGAGGATACGAGCAGTACTTC. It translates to CASSIDRQGGYEQYF.

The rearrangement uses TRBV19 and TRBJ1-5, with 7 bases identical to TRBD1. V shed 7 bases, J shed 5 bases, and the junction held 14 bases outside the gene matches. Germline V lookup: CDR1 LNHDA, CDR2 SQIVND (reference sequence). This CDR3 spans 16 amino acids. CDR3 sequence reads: CASTPKWGDSDQPQHF. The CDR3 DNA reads TGTGCCAGTACCCCTAAGTGGGGGGACAGTGATCAGCCCCAGCATTTT.

The CDR3 region is CASSLEWAPSGNTIYF. The DNA for the CDR3 is TGTGCCAGCAGCTTAGAGTGGGCACCCTCTGGAAACACCATATATTTT. The rearrangement links TRBV11-2 to TRBJ1-3; D uncertain. Germline V gives CDR1 SGHAT, CDR2 FQNNGV. With 0 bases removed from V and 0 bases from J, the gap between germline ends came to 9 bases. CDR3 length equals 16 residues.

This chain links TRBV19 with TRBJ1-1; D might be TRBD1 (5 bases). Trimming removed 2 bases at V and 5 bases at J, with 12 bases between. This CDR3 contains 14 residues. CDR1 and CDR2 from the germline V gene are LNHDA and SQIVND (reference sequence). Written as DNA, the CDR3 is TGTGCCAGTAGTATAAGTATGGGGCTTACTGAAGCTTTCTTT. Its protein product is CASSISMGLTEAFF.

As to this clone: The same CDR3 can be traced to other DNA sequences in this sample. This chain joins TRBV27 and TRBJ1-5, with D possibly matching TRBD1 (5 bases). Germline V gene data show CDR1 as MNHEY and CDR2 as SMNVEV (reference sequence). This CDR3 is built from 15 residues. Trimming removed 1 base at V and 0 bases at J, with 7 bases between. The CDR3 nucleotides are TGTGCCAGCAGTTTATGGGGGGATAGCAATCAGCCCCAGCATTTT. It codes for CASSLWGDSNQPQHF.

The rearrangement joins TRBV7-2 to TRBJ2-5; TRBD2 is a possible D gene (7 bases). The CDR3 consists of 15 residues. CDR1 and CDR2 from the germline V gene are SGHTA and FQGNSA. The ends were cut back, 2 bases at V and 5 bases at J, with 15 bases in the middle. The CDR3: CASSLSRGAKETQYF. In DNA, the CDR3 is TGTGCCAGCAGCTTAAGTCGGGGGGCCAAGGAGACCCAGTACTTC.

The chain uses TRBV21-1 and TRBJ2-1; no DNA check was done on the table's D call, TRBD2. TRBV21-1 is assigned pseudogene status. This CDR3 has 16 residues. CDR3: CASSKDRPSGRGEQFF. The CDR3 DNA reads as TGTGCCAGCAGCAAAGATAGGCCTAGCGGGAGAGGTGAGCAGTTCTTC.

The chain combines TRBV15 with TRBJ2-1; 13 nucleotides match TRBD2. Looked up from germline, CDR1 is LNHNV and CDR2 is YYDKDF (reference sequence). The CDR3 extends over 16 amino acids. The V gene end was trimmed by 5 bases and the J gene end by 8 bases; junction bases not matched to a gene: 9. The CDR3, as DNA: TGTGCCACCAGCTTTCCCGGGACTAGCGGGATAGATGAGCAGTTCTTC. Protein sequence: CATSFPGTSGIDEQFF.

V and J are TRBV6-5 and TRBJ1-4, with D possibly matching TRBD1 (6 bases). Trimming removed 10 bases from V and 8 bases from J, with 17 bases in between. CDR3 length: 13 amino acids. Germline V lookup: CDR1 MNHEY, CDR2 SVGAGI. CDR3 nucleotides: TGTGCCACAGCAGGGGCTCCATCCGAAAAACTGTTTTTT. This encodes CATAGAPSEKLFF.

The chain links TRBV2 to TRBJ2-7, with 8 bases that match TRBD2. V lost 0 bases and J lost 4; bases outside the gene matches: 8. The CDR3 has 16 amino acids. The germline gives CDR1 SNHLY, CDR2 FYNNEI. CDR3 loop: CASSEALTGGPYEQYF. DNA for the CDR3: TGTGCCAGCAGTGAAGCGCTTACGGGAGGGCCTTACGAGCAGTACTTC.

The chain's CDR3 is CATSRAQEYNEQFF. The CDR3 region has the DNA TGTGCCACCAGCAGAGCTCAAGAGTACAATGAGCAGTTCTTC. The V and J genes are TRBV15 and TRBJ2-1; D gene uncertain. Looked up from germline, CDR1 is LNHNV and CDR2 is YYDKDF (reference sequence). V lost 1 base and J 4 bases, leaving 8 bases between the germline ends. This CDR3 comprises 14 residues.

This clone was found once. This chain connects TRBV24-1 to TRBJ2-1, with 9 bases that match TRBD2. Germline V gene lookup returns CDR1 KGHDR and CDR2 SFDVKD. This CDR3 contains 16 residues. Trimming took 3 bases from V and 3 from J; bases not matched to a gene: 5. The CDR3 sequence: CATSDPRGGRYNEQFF. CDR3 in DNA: TGTGCCACCAGTGATCCGCGGGGGGGCCGCTACAATGAGCAGTTCTTC.

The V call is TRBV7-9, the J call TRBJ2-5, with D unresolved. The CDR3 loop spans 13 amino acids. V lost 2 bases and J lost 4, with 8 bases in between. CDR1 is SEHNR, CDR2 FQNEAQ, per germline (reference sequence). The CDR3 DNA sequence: TGTGCCAGCAGCTTAAACCAGTTAGAGACCCAGTACTTC. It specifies CASSLNQLETQYF.

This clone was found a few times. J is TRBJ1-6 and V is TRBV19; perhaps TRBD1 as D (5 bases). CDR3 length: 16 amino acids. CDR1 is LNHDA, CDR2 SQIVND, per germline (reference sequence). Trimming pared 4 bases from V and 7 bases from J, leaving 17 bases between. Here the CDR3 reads CASSKGAHLLNSPLHF. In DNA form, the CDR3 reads TGTGCCAGTAGTAAAGGGGCTCACCTTTTGAATTCACCCCTCCACTTT.

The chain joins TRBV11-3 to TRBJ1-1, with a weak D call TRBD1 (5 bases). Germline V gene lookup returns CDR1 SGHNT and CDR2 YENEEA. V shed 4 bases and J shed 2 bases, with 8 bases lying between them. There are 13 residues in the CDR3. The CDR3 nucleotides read TGTGCCAGCAGCTCAGACAGAAACACTGAAGCTTTCTTT. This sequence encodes CASSSDRNTEAFF.

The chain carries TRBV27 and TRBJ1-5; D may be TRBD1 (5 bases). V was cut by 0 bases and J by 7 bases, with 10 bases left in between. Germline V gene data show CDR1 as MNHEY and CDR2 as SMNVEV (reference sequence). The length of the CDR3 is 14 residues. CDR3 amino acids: CASSLSRGLQPQHF. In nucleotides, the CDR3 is TGTGCCAGCAGTTTATCAAGGGGTTTACAGCCCCAGCATTTT.

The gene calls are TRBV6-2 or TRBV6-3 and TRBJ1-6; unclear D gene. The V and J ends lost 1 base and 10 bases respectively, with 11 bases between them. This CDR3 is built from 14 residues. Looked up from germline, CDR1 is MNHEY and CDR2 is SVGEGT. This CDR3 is CASSYYLRGSPLHF. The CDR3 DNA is TGTGCCAGCAGTTACTACCTACGAGGATCACCCCTCCACTTT.

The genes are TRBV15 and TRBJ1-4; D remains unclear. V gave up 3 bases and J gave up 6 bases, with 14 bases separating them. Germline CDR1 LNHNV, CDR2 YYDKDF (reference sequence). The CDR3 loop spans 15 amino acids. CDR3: CATSSILKRDEKLFF. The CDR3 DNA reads TGTGCCACCAGCAGTATTTTAAAAAGAGATGAAAAACTGTTTTTT.

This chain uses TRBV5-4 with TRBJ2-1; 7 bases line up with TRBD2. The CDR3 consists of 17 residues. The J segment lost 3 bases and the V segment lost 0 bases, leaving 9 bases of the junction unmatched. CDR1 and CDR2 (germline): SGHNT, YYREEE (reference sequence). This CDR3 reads CASSLAVTLADYNEQFF. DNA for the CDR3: TGTGCCAGCAGCTTGGCCGTGACTCTAGCGGACTACAATGAGCAGTTCTTC.

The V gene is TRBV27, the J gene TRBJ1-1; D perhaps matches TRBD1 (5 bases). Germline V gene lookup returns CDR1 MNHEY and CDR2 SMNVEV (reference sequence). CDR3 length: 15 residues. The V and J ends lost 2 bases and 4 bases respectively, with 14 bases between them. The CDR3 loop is CASSLVPGRGTEAFF. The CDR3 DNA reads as TGTGCCAGCAGTTTAGTTCCAGGGAGGGGCACTGAAGCTTTCTTT.

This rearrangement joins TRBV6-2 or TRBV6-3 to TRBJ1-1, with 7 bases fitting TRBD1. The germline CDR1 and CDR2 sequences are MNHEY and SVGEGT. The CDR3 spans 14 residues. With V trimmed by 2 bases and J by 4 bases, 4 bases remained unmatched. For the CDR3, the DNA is TGTGCCAGCAGTTACCGGACAGGTCTCACTGAAGCTTTCTTT. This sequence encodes CASSYRTGLTEAFF.

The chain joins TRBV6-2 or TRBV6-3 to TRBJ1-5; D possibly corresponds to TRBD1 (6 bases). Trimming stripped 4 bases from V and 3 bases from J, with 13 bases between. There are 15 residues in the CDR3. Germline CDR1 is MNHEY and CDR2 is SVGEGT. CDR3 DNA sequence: TGTGCCAGCAGTTCCGTCAGGGGCCTCAATCAGCCCCAGCATTTT. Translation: CASSSVRGLNQPQHF.

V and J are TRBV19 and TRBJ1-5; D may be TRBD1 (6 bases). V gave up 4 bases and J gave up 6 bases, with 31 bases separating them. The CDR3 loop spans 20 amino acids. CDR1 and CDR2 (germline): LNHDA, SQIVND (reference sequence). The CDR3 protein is CASSSFDGRRGGPGGQPQHF. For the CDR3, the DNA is TGTGCCAGTAGTAGTTTTGACGGTCGTAGGGGGGGGCCCGGAGGTCAGCCCCAGCATTTT.